The clone carrying this T cell receptor beta chain has more than one count but fewer than ten. The CDR3 spans 15 residues. Trimming stripped 5 bases from V and 0 bases from J, with 13 bases between. The data were taken from a study of T-cell reconstitution after alpha-beta-depleted transplantation in children. A TCRbeta library incorporating unique molecular identifiers was prepared. TCRdb recomputed calls from the PCR reads with MiXCR, one row per CDR3 protein. This sample has 400,000 to 500,000 distinct CDR3 sequences, with approximately 10% found just once. This TCR was recovered from a human donor who donated a stem cell graft to a child with acute myeloid leukemia. Material: PBMCs from the stem cell graft donor, obtained from the stem cell graft. The chain links TRBV12-3 or TRBV12-4 to TRBJ1-1; D is perhaps TRBD1 (5 bases). CDR3 residues: CASSPLGPLNTEAFF. As DNA, the CDR3 is TGTGCCAGCAGTCCCCTGGGACCGCTGAACACTGAAGCTTTCTTT.